Included here is one TCR beta chain sequence, with context. Its antigen is still unknown. The CDR3 runs to 14 residues. V dropped 9 bases and J dropped 2; count of bases not matched to a gene: 8. The germline gives CDR1 SGHRS, CDR2 YFSETQ. This sample was included in a study of shared clonotypes between healthy human individuals. Study overall: Contributing individuals were two females and a few males aged 18 to 49. Notes on the study in general: Naive subsets generally exceeded memory subsets in estimated richness.

A deep-level run was used for the assay. Original processing methods: Junction-only sequences produced by ImmunoSEQ had no quality scores, so filtering differed. The protocol was immunoSEQ multiplex PCR, while the TCRdb copy is restricted to in-frame clones and leaves out a portion. V and J calls and clone size are copied from that table; D and trimming were computed from the DNA. Of about 2.3 million clones in the sample, 85% to 95% were seen once. Sequenced sample: naive CD4+ T cells from PBMCs. Regarding subset: CD45RA+ positively selected. This sequence originates from a man aged 18 to 30 in good health. Some clones in this sample may be carry-over from other donors' samples. The rearrangement joins TRBV5-1 to TRBJ2-7, with 10 nucleotides matching TRBD1. The CDR3, as DNA: TGCGCCACAAAGCCGGGACAGGGGCCCTACGAGCAGTACTTC. Protein sequence: CATKPGQGPYEQYF.